This entry lists 30 T cell receptor beta chains sequenced from one sample in a study of vaccination and CD4 T cells after COVID-19. The assay that was used to sequence DNA from cultured CD4+ T cells was the Oncomine TCR Beta short-read assay. Using its own MiXCR run on the PCR reads, TCRdb lists one record per CDR3 protein. Of 10,000 to 15,000 distinct CDR3 sequences listed, 62% are singletons. Treatment described: roughly ten-day PBMC culture with coronavirus spike peptide pools or control peptides (ViraFEST assay). No antigen has been assigned to these receptors. The specimen was CD4+ T cells from blood, cultured in vitro. The receptor set was obtained from a human donor who had recovered from COVID-19.

The J gene is TRBJ2-3, the V gene TRBV28; 7 bases are shared with TRBD2. Germline-derived CDR1 and CDR2 are MDHEN and SYDVKM. Trimming took 7 bases from V and 4 from J; bases not matched to a gene: 8. The CDR3 length is 14 residues. DNA of the CDR3: TGTGCCAGCATTGAGGGAGGGCTTTCAGATACGCAGTATTTT. This translates into CASIEGGLSDTQYF.

V is TRBV6-2 or TRBV6-3 and J is TRBJ1-5; a possible D gene is TRBD1 (6 bases). The CDR3 has 12 amino acids. Germline loops: CDR1 MNHEY, CDR2 SVGEGT. Trimming cost V 6 bases and J 5 bases, with 8 bases left between them. The CDR3 DNA follows: TGTGCCAGCAGGGACAGCGATCAGCCCCAGCATTTT. Translation gives CASRDSDQPQHF.

Here the CDR3 reads CASRWGTVGNTIYF. DNA for the CDR3: TGTGCCAGCAGATGGGGGACAGTCGGAAACACCATATATTTT. V is TRBV7-8 and J is TRBJ1-3; 7 bases match TRBD1. The CDR3 runs 14 residues. Looked up from germline, CDR1 is SGHVS and CDR2 is FQNEAQ. The junction had 6 bases not matched to a gene; V was cut back by 6 bases and J by 4 bases.

The chain links TRBV20-1 to TRBJ1-6, with D tentatively TRBD1 (5 bases). This CDR3 contains 14 residues. Germline CDR1 reads DFQATT; CDR2 reads SNEGSKA (reference sequence). The germline V and J ends were trimmed by 2 bases and 7 bases, with 12 bases remaining between them. The CDR3 DNA follows: TGCAGTGCTAGACCCCGGGGGACCAATTCACCCCTCCACTTT. Translated: CSARPRGTNSPLHF.

The chain has TRBV10-3 and TRBJ1-2; D unresolved. V gave up 7 bases and J gave up 1 base, with 16 bases separating them. This CDR3 comprises 15 residues. Germline CDR1 ENHRY, CDR2 SYGVKD. For the CDR3, the DNA is TGTGCCATCATGTCAGGCAGCGCAGTTAACTATGGCTACACCTTC. Its protein is CAIMSGSAVNYGYTF.

This rearrangement joins TRBV29-1 to TRBJ1-2, with 8 bases lining up with TRBD1. This CDR3 comprises 15 residues. V was clipped by 7 bases and J by 3 bases; unmatched bases: 13. Germline V gene lookup returns CDR1 SQVTM and CDR2 ANQGSEA. In nucleotides, the CDR3 is TGCAGCGGCGAGGACAGGGTAGGTTCGGACTATGGCTACACCTTC. This codes for CSGEDRVGSDYGYTF. Combining the CDR3 with reference TRBV29-1 and TRBJ1-2 gives the whole variable domain SAVISQKPSRDICQRGTSLTIQCQVDSQVTMMFWYRQQPGQSLTLIATANQGSEATYESGFVIDKFPISRPNLTFSTLTVSNMSPEDSSIYLCSGEDRVGSDYGYTFGSGTRLTVV.

The chain uses TRBV2 and TRBJ2-3; 7 bases line up with TRBD2. Germline CDR1 SNHLY, CDR2 FYNNEI. The CDR3 is made up of 15 amino acids. The V gene end was trimmed by 1 base and the J gene end by 2 bases; junction bases not matched to a gene: 3. The CDR3 is CASSEGAGPTDTQYF. CDR3 nucleotide sequence: TGTGCCAGCAGTGAAGGAGCGGGGCCCACAGATACGCAGTATTTT.

The gene calls are TRBV9 and TRBJ2-3; 9 bases are a match to TRBD2. Germline-derived CDR1 and CDR2 are SGDLS and YYNGEE. The CDR3 extends over 15 amino acids. V dropped 4 bases and J dropped 4; count of bases not matched to a gene: 7. CDR3 in DNA: TGTGCCAGCAGCTCTAAGCGGGAGGCCCCAGATACGCAGTATTTT. As protein: CASSSKREAPDTQYF.

This chain connects TRBV15 to TRBJ1-5; 7 positions agree with TRBD1. Germline loops: CDR1 LNHNV, CDR2 YYDKDF (reference sequence). J lost 6 bases, V lost 0 bases, and 11 bases had no gene match. The CDR3 consists of 17 residues. CDR3 residues: CATSRERKGGGGQPQHF. The CDR3, as DNA: TGTGCCACCAGCAGAGAAAGGAAAGGGGGCGGAGGTCAGCCCCAGCATTTT.

This clonotype was seen more than once but under ten times. The chain combines TRBV2 with TRBJ2-7; D gene uncertain. CDR1 and CDR2 (germline): SNHLY, FYNNEI. V shed 6 bases and J shed 1 base, with 10 bases lying between them. The CDR3 is made up of 13 amino acids. DNA of the CDR3: TGTGCCAGCAGGCGGACGGCTTCCTACGAGCAGTACTTC. It translates to CASRRTASYEQYF.

The V gene is TRBV20-1, the J gene TRBJ2-3, with D perhaps matching TRBD2 (6 bases). There are 13 residues in the CDR3. V dropped 5 bases and J dropped 0 bases, with 9 bases sitting between them. CDR1 and CDR2 (germline): DFQATT, SNEGSKA (reference sequence). CDR3 sequence (DNA): TGCAGTGCTGAAAGCGGGAGCACAGATACGCAGTATTTT. This translates into CSAESGSTDTQYF.

The chain joins TRBV5-4 to TRBJ1-6, with a tentative D call TRBD1 (6 bases). The CDR3 length is 14 residues. CDR1 SGHNT and CDR2 YYREEE come from the germline V gene (reference sequence). Trimming took off 7 bases at V and 8 bases at J, with 16 bases between the two ends. CDR3 residues: CASGPGVRDSPLHF. CDR3 in DNA: TGTGCCAGCGGCCCAGGGGTGAGGGATTCACCCCTCCACTTT.

The V gene is TRBV20-1, the J gene TRBJ1-2; TRBD1 matches 9 bases. The CDR3 is 13 amino acids. V lost 0 bases and J lost 5; bases outside the gene matches: 1. Germline CDR1 and CDR2: DFQATT and SNEGSKA (reference sequence). Here the CDR3 reads CSARDGTGYGYTF. CDR3 in DNA: TGCAGTGCTAGAGATGGGACAGGGTATGGCTACACCTTC.

The chain joins TRBV12-3 or TRBV12-4 to TRBJ1-1; D call uncertain. Trimming took 5 bases from V and 0 from J, leaving 10 bases between them. The CDR3 is 14 amino acids. CDR3 sequence: CASSLPPMNTEAFF. In nucleotides, the CDR3 is TGTGCCAGCAGTCTCCCTCCGATGAACACTGAAGCTTTCTTT.

The rearrangement uses TRBV11-2 and TRBJ1-5; D unresolved. The CDR3 runs to 14 residues. Germline CDR1 reads SGHAT; CDR2 reads FQNNGV. Trimming took 1 base from V and 5 from J, leaving 9 bases between them. In DNA form, the CDR3 reads TGTGCCAGCAGCTTAGTGAATGGAGATCAGCCCCAGCATTTT. Its translation: CASSLVNGDQPQHF.

This chain links TRBV28 with TRBJ2-1, with TRBD2 identical over 12 bases. The CDR3 is 15 residues long. CDR1 and CDR2 from the germline V gene are MDHEN and SYDVKM. V shed 7 bases, J shed 6 bases, and the junction held 7 bases outside the gene matches. The CDR3 region is CASNLLAGGFNEQFF. CDR3 nucleotides: TGTGCCAGCAACTTACTAGCGGGAGGTTTCAATGAGCAGTTCTTC. Full variable domain (missing parts from reference TRBV28 and TRBJ2-1): DVKVTQSSRYLVKRTGEKVFLECVQDMDHENMFWYRQDPGLGLRLIYFSYDVKMKEKGDIPEGYSVSREKKERFSLILESASTNQTSMYLCASNLLAGGFNEQFFGPGTRLTVL.

This clonotype has a handful of counts. The rearrangement joins TRBV19 to TRBJ2-7; D is possibly TRBD2 (7 bases). The CDR3 is 15 amino acids. V was shortened by 3 bases and J by 2 bases, with 14 bases between the two germline ends. Germline V gives CDR1 LNHDA, CDR2 SQIVND (reference sequence). The CDR3 spells CASSMGGGRPYEQYF. As DNA, the CDR3 is TGTGCCAGTAGTATGGGGGGCGGGAGACCCTACGAGCAGTACTTC.

This clonotype was seen more than once but under ten times. This chain links TRBV27 with TRBJ1-6; D unresolved. The CDR3 is made up of 16 amino acids. The germline CDR1 and CDR2 sequences are MNHEY and SMNVEV (reference sequence). Trimming left V 2 bases short and J 0 bases short, with 8 bases between. The CDR3 is CASSLEPSSYNSPLHF. CDR3 in DNA: TGTGCCAGCAGTTTAGAGCCCAGCTCCTATAATTCACCCCTCCACTTT.

This clonotype was found once. The chain is built from TRBV28 and TRBJ1-5; possible D gene TRBD1, 5 bases. This CDR3 is built from 15 residues. Germline CDR1 and CDR2: MDHEN and SYDVKM. Trimming shortened V by 4 bases and J by 2 bases, and 12 bases separated the two germline ends. Here the CDR3 DNA reads TGTGCCAGCAGTTGGGGCCAGGAGCGCAATCAGCCCCAGCATTTT. As protein: CASSWGQERNQPQHF.

This clonotype has only one observation. This chain connects TRBV28 to TRBJ2-5, with 9 bases fitting TRBD2. Trimming at V came to 6 bases and at J to 1 base, leaving 9 bases not matched to a gene. Germline V gene lookup returns CDR1 MDHEN and CDR2 SYDVKM. The CDR3 runs to 16 residues. The CDR3 reads CASSRTGGLAQETQYF. CDR3 nucleotides: TGTGCCAGCAGCCGGACCGGGGGACTAGCCCAAGAGACCCAGTACTTC.

The chain has TRBV6-2 or TRBV6-3 and TRBJ2-1; 10 bases match TRBD2. Germline V lookup: CDR1 MNHEY, CDR2 SVGEGT. J was trimmed by 6 bases and V by 5 bases; bases with no gene match: 7. The length of the CDR3 is 15 residues. The CDR3 loop reads CASSPGTSEVNEQFF. Here the CDR3 DNA reads TGTGCCAGCAGTCCCGGGACTAGCGAGGTCAATGAGCAGTTCTTC.

This clonotype was counted between two and nine times. The genes are TRBV7-2 and TRBJ1-1; 7 positions match TRBD1. J gave up 3 bases and V 5 bases, and 9 bases lay outside the gene matches. Per germline, CDR1 SGHTA and CDR2 FQGNSA. CDR3 length: 15 residues. CDR3 bases: TGTGCCAGCAGCACCGGACAGGTGGGATACACTGAAGCTTTCTTT. It is translated as CASSTGQVGYTEAFF.

The sample holds a few counts of this clonotype. The chain uses TRBV20-1 and TRBJ2-7, with 8 bases aligning to TRBD1. Trimming took 6 bases from V and 1 from J; bases not matched to a gene: 5. From germline, CDR1 is DFQATT and CDR2 SNEGSKA (reference sequence). The CDR3 is 13 residues long. The chain's CDR3 is CSAGQGASYEQYF. The CDR3 DNA is TGCAGTGCCGGTCAGGGGGCATCCTACGAGCAGTACTTC.

In nucleotides, the CDR3 is TGTGCCAGCAGTGTACCGTTTTCCTATAATTCACCCCTCCACTTT. Translated, it gives CASSVPFSYNSPLHF. The genes are TRBV28 and TRBJ1-6; no firm D call. The CDR3 totals 15 residues. Deletions cut 5 bases from V and 1 base from J, with 9 bases between. CDR1 MDHEN and CDR2 SYDVKM come from the germline V gene.

This clonotype was detected only a few times. V and J are TRBV20-1 and TRBJ2-5, with 10 bases identical to TRBD2. Trimming at V came to 4 bases and at J to 5 bases, leaving 7 bases not matched to a gene. The CDR3 extends over 14 amino acids. CDR1 and CDR2 (germline): DFQATT, SNEGSKA (reference sequence). DNA for the CDR3: TGCAGTGCTAAGAAAGGGACTAGCGAGGAGACCCAGTACTTC. It translates to CSAKKGTSEETQYF.

The chain recombines TRBV5-1 with TRBJ1-5, with D tentatively TRBD1 (6 bases). The CDR3 runs to 15 residues. V lost 0 bases and J lost 7, with 14 bases in between. Germline CDR1 and CDR2: SGHRS and YFSETQ. The CDR3 DNA follows: TGCGCCAGCAGCTTGGAGGGGGGCGCGTGGCAGCCCCAGCATTTT. This gives the protein CASSLEGGAWQPQHF.

The V and J genes are TRBV7-9 and TRBJ1-1, with D hard to call. The CDR3 loop spans 14 amino acids. Germline loops: CDR1 SEHNR, CDR2 FQNEAQ (reference sequence). The V end was cut by 3 bases, the J end by 5 bases, with 13 bases between. The CDR3 DNA reads TGTGCCAGCAGCTTGGAGGGATTGGGAACTGAAGCTTTCTTT. Its protein is CASSLEGLGTEAFF.

V usage is TRBV6-1 and J usage is TRBJ2-7; D possibly corresponds to TRBD2 (5 bases). CDR3 length equals 13 residues. The V end was cut by 6 bases, the J end by 6 bases, with 15 bases between. Germline V gives CDR1 MNHNS, CDR2 SASEGT. In DNA, the CDR3 is TGTGCCAGCAGCGGACTGGAGATGGGCGAGCAGTACTTC. Amino acids: CASSGLEMGEQYF.

The rearrangement joins TRBV10-3 to TRBJ1-1; D unresolved. Germline-derived CDR1 and CDR2 are ENHRY and SYGVKD. The CDR3 runs to 12 residues. Trimming cost V 2 bases and J 11 bases, with 12 bases left between them. The CDR3 DNA sequence: TGTGCCATCAGTGAGAAGAAACCGGGGGCTTTCTTT. Its protein is CAISEKKPGAFF.

The rearrangement joins TRBV30 to TRBJ2-7; 9 nucleotides align to TRBD1. Germline V gene data show CDR1 as GTSNPN and CDR2 as SVGIG (reference sequence). V was pared by 2 bases and J by 2 bases, with 4 bases of the junction left unmatched. The CDR3 contains 14 residues. The CDR3 protein is CAWSPGQGPYEQYF. CDR3 bases: TGTGCCTGGAGTCCCGGACAGGGGCCCTACGAGCAGTACTTC.